Listed here are 13 T cell receptor beta chains from one sample, sequenced in a study of spatial heterogeneity in lung cancer. Described time point: sample taken at primary tumor resection. The study sequenced unsorted whole RNA from tumor, nontumor lung or frozen PBMC. TCRdb reprocessed the 5' RACE reads with MiXCR, giving one entry per CDR3 protein. This repertoire shows about 48,000 distinct CDR3 sequences, less than 6% found once; its top ten account for approximately 10%. Sample: PBMCs, taken at surgery. The receptors here all came from a male donor with early-stage non-small cell lung cancer.

This clonotype was counted at least ten times. The chain combines TRBV19 with TRBJ1-5; a weak D match, TRBD1 (6 bases). The CDR3 totals 13 residues. Germline assignment: CDR1 LNHDA and CDR2 SQIVND (reference sequence). V was cut by 8 bases and J by 4 bases, with 12 bases left in between. The chain's CDR3 is CASSQGSNQPQHF. CDR3 DNA sequence: TGTGCCAGTTCCCAGGGGAGTAATCAGCCCCAGCATTTT.

Ten or more counts support this clonotype. The chain has TRBV7-9 and TRBJ1-1; no clear D gene. Trimming cost V 5 bases and J 1 base, with 8 bases left between them. The CDR3 is 13 residues long. Germline values: CDR1 SEHNR, CDR2 FQNEAQ (reference sequence). The CDR3 DNA reads TGTGCCAGCAGCGGATGGAAGAACACTGAAGCTTTCTTT. Its protein product is CASSGWKNTEAFF.

This clonotype appeared many times. The V gene is TRBV20-1, the J gene TRBJ2-7, with 11 bases fitting TRBD2. V shed 0 bases and J 0 bases; nucleotides not matched to a gene: 7. This CDR3 has 17 residues. The germline V gene encodes CDR1 DFQATT and CDR2 SNEGSKA (reference sequence). This chain's CDR3 is CSARESGTSGSSYEQYF. The CDR3 nucleotides are TGCAGTGCTAGAGAAAGTGGGACTAGCGGAAGCTCCTACGAGCAGTACTTC.

This clonotype was observed at least ten times. For the CDR3, the DNA is TGTGCCAGCATGGAGGACAGAAATAGGTATGGCTACACCTTC. It translates to CASMEDRNRYGYTF. This chain connects TRBV6-1 to TRBJ1-2; D perhaps matches TRBD1 (6 bases). V lost 7 bases and J 5 bases, leaving 17 bases between the germline ends. The length of the CDR3 is 14 residues. In germline, CDR1 is MNHNS, CDR2 SASEGT.

J is TRBJ2-3 and V is TRBV19; TRBD2 matches 13 bases. The CDR3 sequence is 15 residues long. With V trimmed by 3 bases and J by 3 bases, 0 bases remained unmatched. Germline lookup yields CDR1 LNHDA and CDR2 SQIVND (reference sequence). CDR3 nucleotide sequence: TGTGCCAGTAGTATGACTAGCGGGAGGACAGATACGCAGTATTTT. Protein: CASSMTSGRTDTQYF. Looking up the rest from reference TRBV19 and TRBJ2-3 gives the full variable domain: DGGITQSPKYLFRKEGQNVTLSCEQNLNHDAMYWYRQDPGQGLRLIYYSQIVNDFQKGDIAEGYSVSREKKESFPLTVTSAQKNPTAFYLCASSMTSGRTDTQYFGPGTRLTVL.

This clonotype has at least ten counts. The genes are TRBV5-1 and TRBJ2-3; 13 bases line up with TRBD2. Germline loops: CDR1 SGHRS, CDR2 YFSETQ. Trimming took 0 bases from V and 6 from J; bases not matched to a gene: 7. The CDR3 extends over 17 amino acids. In nucleotides, the CDR3 is TGCGCCAGCAGCTTGGCACGGACTAGCGGGAGTCCGGATACGCAGTATTTT. It is translated as CASSLARTSGSPDTQYF. The full variable domain, with the rest looked up from reference TRBV5-1 and TRBJ2-3, is KAGVTQTPRYLIKTRGQQVTLSCSPISGHRSVSWYQQTPGQGLQFLFEYFSETQRNKGNFPGRFSGRQFSNSRSEMNVSTLELGDSALYLCASSLARTSGSPDTQYFGPGTRLTVL.

This clonotype is medium-sized in the sample. This sequence joins TRBV27 and TRBJ2-7, with TRBD1 as a possible D gene (5 bases). This CDR3 region has 16 residues. The V gene's germline CDR1 is MNHEY and CDR2 SMNVEV (reference sequence). Trimming shortened V by 5 bases and J by 4 bases, and 21 bases separated the two germline ends. The CDR3 region has the DNA TGTGCCAGCAGTCCCGGACCTGGGGCTAGTGTATACGAGCAGTACTTC. Its protein product is CASSPGPGASVYEQYF.

This clonotype was recorded at least ten times. The chain employs TRBV12-3 or TRBV12-4 and TRBJ2-7; 13 nucleotides match TRBD2. V lost 8 bases, J lost 5 bases, and 3 bases stayed unmatched. The CDR3 sequence is 13 residues long. The CDR3 region is CASALAGGDEQYF. The CDR3 DNA follows: TGTGCCAGCGCACTAGCGGGAGGGGACGAGCAGTACTTC.

The table lists this clonotype with many counts. This chain uses TRBV11-2 with TRBJ2-7; TRBD2 matches 8 bases. The CDR3 totals 16 residues. Germline values: CDR1 SGHAT, CDR2 FQNNGV. Unmatched junction bases numbered 6, after V lost 2 bases and J lost 0 bases. CDR3 in amino acids: CASSLNRLAYSYEQYF. The CDR3 DNA follows: TGTGCCAGCAGCTTAAACCGACTAGCGTACTCCTACGAGCAGTACTTC.

Many counts were recorded for this clonotype. The CDR3 spells CASSPNRGPWEYQPQHF. The CDR3 DNA is TGTGCCAGCAGTCCCAACAGGGGCCCGTGGGAGTATCAGCCCCAGCATTTT. The genes are TRBV28 and TRBJ1-5; 7 positions match TRBD1. The ends lost 5 bases at V and 5 bases at J; junction bases unmatched: 15. This CDR3 contains 17 residues. The germline V gene has CDR1 MDHEN and CDR2 SYDVKM. Full variable domain (remainder filled in from reference TRBV28 and TRBJ1-5): DVKVTQSSRYLVKRTGEKVFLECVQDMDHENMFWYRQDPGLGLRLIYFSYDVKMKEKGDIPEGYSVSREKKERFSLILESASTNQTSMYLCASSPNRGPWEYQPQHFGDGTRLSIL.

This clonotype was detected ten times or more. The J gene is TRBJ1-5, the V gene TRBV19, with TRBD1 matching over 7 bases. CDR3 length: 14 amino acids. Germline CDR1 LNHDA, CDR2 SQIVND (reference sequence). Trimming cost V 9 bases and J 4 bases; bases outside gene matches: 9. DNA of the CDR3: TGTGCCAGCAGCCGGGACAGCCAAAATCAGCCCCAGCATTTT. Its protein product is CASSRDSQNQPQHF.

In this sample, this clonotype turned up many times. V gene TRBV4-1 combines with J gene TRBJ1-2; 8 positions agree with TRBD1. Germline V gene lookup returns CDR1 MGHRA and CDR2 YSYEKL. CDR3 length equals 15 residues. After removal of 4 bases from V and 4 bases from J, the junction contained 8 bases not matched to a gene. The CDR3 DNA sequence: TGCGCCAGCAGCCCCGCGCTGGACAGGGCCTATGGCTACACCTTC. This encodes CASSPALDRAYGYTF.

This clonotype is termed medium-sized. The CDR3 here is CSARGGEDTQYF. CDR3 in DNA: TGCAGCGCGCGAGGGGGAGAGGATACGCAGTATTTT. The rearrangement joins TRBV29-1 to TRBJ2-3, with a possible D match to TRBD1 (6 bases). V was clipped by 7 bases and J by 6 bases, with 14 bases between them. This CDR3 is 12 amino acids long. Germline lookup yields CDR1 SQVTM and CDR2 ANQGSEA.